This T cell receptor (beta chain) was profiled in a study of T-cell reconstitution after alpha-beta-depleted transplantation in children. Study-wide points: It was surviving recipient T cells and thymic progenitors that gave some patients high TCRbeta diversity at day 60. In patients about two months after transplant, alpha-beta T cells reportedly arose from several hundred expanded graft clones.

Of note for this clonotype: Its antigen is not known.

The authors prepared the TCRbeta library with unique molecular identifiers. TCRdb called the PCR reads again in MiXCR, with one record for every CDR3 protein. This table holds some 200,000 distinct CDR3 sequences, approximately 6.8% found once. This receptor was taken from a girl in the first two years of life with combined immunodeficiency, due to receive a stem cell transplant. The sample here was PBMCs, taken before TCRalphabeta/CD19-depleted stem cell transplant.

The CDR3 nucleotides read TGCGCCAGCAGCTGGCCTTTCAGGGATTTAGAAGACACCGGGGAGCTGTTTTTT. Translated: CASSWPFRDLEDTGELFF. The chain carries TRBV5-1 and TRBJ2-2; perhaps TRBD1 as D (5 bases). The CDR3 spans 18 residues. V lost 3 bases and J lost 3, with 21 bases in between. Looked up from germline, CDR1 is SGHRS and CDR2 is YFSETQ.